This T cell receptor beta chain originates from a study of T cells in Graves' hyperthyroidism and ophthalmopathy. V was cut by 6 bases and J by 2 bases, with 17 bases left in between. This CDR3 comprises 15 residues. Germline CDR1 reads SGHTA; CDR2 reads FQGNSA. This clonotype was recorded only once. Researchers barred patients who had uncontrolled infection, other autoimmune disease, pregnancy or lactation. Around 10 ml fresh peripheral blood yielded the PBMCs. Template material for amplifying TCR beta CDR3 regions consisted of RNA transcripts. Researchers ran a first-round RT-PCR on the TCR CDR3 using the HTBI primer set. MiXCR, run by TCRdb on the multiplex PCR reads, gives a single entry per CDR3 protein. The data hold about 680,000 distinct CDR3 sequences, with around a third observed a single time.

This clonotype was obtained from a woman in her forties with Graves' hyperthyroidism. Sequenced sample: blood. V and J are TRBV7-2 and TRBJ2-7, with D tentatively TRBD1 or TRBD2 (5 bases each). The CDR3 sequence: CASSAPPGATYEQYF. CDR3 DNA sequence: TGTGCCAGCAGTGCCCCCCCCGGGGCGACCTACGAGCAGTACTTC. The whole variable domain, filled in from reference TRBV7-2 and TRBJ2-7, reads GAGVSQSPSNKVTEKGKDVELRCDPISGHTALYWYRQSLGQGLEFLIYFQGNSAPDKSGLPSDRFSAERTGGSVSTLTIQRTQQEDSAVYLCASSAPPGATYEQYFGPGTRLTVT.